Sequencing of this T cell receptor (beta chain) was carried out in a study of cytomegalovirus exposure and HLA in healthy donors. Study at large: From approximately 170 million T cells, an earlier analysis saw approximately 110 million unique TCR beta sequences.

60 Vbeta and 13 Jbeta primers were used in PCR. Some clones are missing from TCRdb's copy, which holds only in-frame ones; the method was immunoSEQ multiplex PCR. The data contain some 140,000 clones, roughly three quarters of them singletons. This CDR3 contains 15 residues. Germline trimming cut 5 bases from V and 6 bases from J; bases unmatched to any gene: 7. Per the germline V gene, CDR1 is SGHTA and CDR2 is FQGNSA. The gene calls are TRBV7-2 and TRBJ1-5; 10 bases agree with TRBD1. The sequence was obtained from a female donor in good health and CMV-seronegative. Sequenced input: PBMCs. The CDR3 DNA sequence: TGTGCCAGCAGCCTGACAGGGGGCTTGGGTCAGCCCCAGCATTTT. This codes for CASSLTGGLGQPQHF. Together with reference TRBV7-2 and TRBJ1-5, the CDR3 gives the full variable domain: GAGVSQSPSNKVTEKGKDVELRCDPISGHTALYWYRQSLGQGLEFLIYFQGNSAPDKSGLPSDRFSAERTGGSVSTLTIQRTQQEDSAVYLCASSLTGGLGQPQHFGDGTRLSIL.